This T cell receptor (beta chain) was sequenced during a study of early T cells in non-severe SARS-CoV-2 infection. TCRdb reanalysed the 5' RACE reads using MiXCR and keeps one entry per CDR3 protein. The sample has 95,000 to 100,000 distinct CDR3 sequences; about 12% are singletons. This clonotype was recorded at least ten times. With 1 base removed from V and 4 bases from J, the gap between germline ends came to 17 bases. The germline V gene encodes CDR1 LGHDT and CDR2 YNNKEL (reference sequence). The length of the CDR3 is 16 residues. Sequencing input: whole blood. The chain is built from TRBV3-1 and TRBJ2-7; the D gene is possibly TRBD1 (6 bases). The receptor comes from an adult who was a healthcare worker with PCR-confirmed SARS-CoV-2 infection or an uninfected control (not recorded which). CDR3 nucleotide sequence: TGTGCCAGCAGCCAAGTGTATTCAGGGGTCGGGTACGAGCAGTACTTC. Translated: CASSQVYSGVGYEQYF.